The clone carrying this T cell receptor beta chain was detected a few times. The antigen is not known. The PCR was carried out with 60 Vbeta primers and 13 Jbeta primers. Repertoires were generated with immunoSEQ multiplex PCR, while TCRdb's copy carries only in-frame clones and drops some. This table holds about 130,000 clones, about 8.5% found once. The data were obtained in a study of cytomegalovirus exposure and HLA in healthy donors. The CDR3 length is 16 residues. CDR1 SGHVS and CDR2 FNYEAQ come from the germline V gene. V shed 0 bases and J shed 2 bases, with 11 bases lying between them. Study-wide points: Fewer N-insertions (relative to the approximately 700-donor mean) were reportedly seen in an Asian-associated ancestry cluster in a later analysis. A link between a missense DCLRE1C variant and TCR beta V- and J-gene trimming emerged from a later analysis. Cytomegalovirus status was reportedly diagnosed by the classifier with high specificity and sensitivity.

This receptor was obtained from a man aged 40-50 years in good health and CMV-seronegative. The sequenced sample consisted of PBMCs. This rearrangement joins TRBV7-6 to TRBJ2-1, with D tentatively TRBD1 (6 bases). CDR3 loop: CASSLALDSTYNEQFF. The CDR3 coding sequence is TGTGCCAGCAGCTTAGCATTGGACAGTACCTACAATGAGCAGTTCTTC.